A single sample gave rise to the 15 T cell receptor beta chains below, sequenced in a study of cytomegalovirus exposure and HLA in healthy donors. The PCR was carried out with 60 Vbeta primers and 13 Jbeta primers. The method was immunoSEQ multiplex PCR; TCRdb's version includes in-frame clones alone and lacks a portion of them. The repertoire holds about 160,000 clones, with around 88% as singletons. Sequencing used PBMCs. The receptor source for this set is a woman aged 18-29 years in good health and CMV-seronegative.

This clone was seen just once. The genes are TRBV21-1 and TRBJ2-1; TRBD2 reflects the table's D call only, with no check against the DNA. TRBV21-1 is classified as a pseudogene. CDR3 length equals 15 residues. The CDR3 nucleotides read TGTGCCAGCAGCAAAGATAGGACTAGCAGGAATGAGCAGTTCTTC. Its protein product is CASSKDRTSRNEQFF.

V and J are TRBV7-6 and TRBJ2-1, with TRBD1 matching 10 bases. Germline CDR1 SGHVS, CDR2 FNYEAQ. CDR3 length equals 17 residues. J was trimmed by 1 base and V by 3 bases; bases with no gene match: 6. CDR3: CASSLDPGQGSYNEQFF. The CDR3 DNA reads as TGTGCCAGCAGCTTGGATCCGGGACAGGGGTCCTACAATGAGCAGTTCTTC.

V usage is TRBV28 and J usage is TRBJ2-5; possible D gene TRBD2, 5 bases. The DNA end favors TRBJ2-7, so the J call may be wrong. This CDR3 is built from 13 residues. The germline CDR1 and CDR2 sequences are MDHEN and SYDVKM. The CDR3 nucleotides are TGTGCCAGCAGTCCGACTAATACCTACGAGCAGTACTTC. Translated: CASSPTNTYEQYF.

The J gene is TRBJ1-1, the V gene TRBV6-5; maybe TRBD1 (6 bases). CDR1 is MNHEY, CDR2 SVGAGI, per germline. V was cut by 2 bases and J by 4 bases, with 11 bases left in between. The CDR3 covers 14 residues. DNA for the CDR3: TGTGCCAGCAGTTACCAGACAGGTAGCACTGAAGCTTTCTTT. Its translation is CASSYQTGSTEAFF.

J is TRBJ1-5 and V is TRBV6-5; perhaps TRBD1 as D (6 bases). The CDR3 totals 15 residues. CDR1 and CDR2 (germline): MNHEY, SVGAGI. V lost 2 bases and J lost 4, with 12 bases in between. CDR3 DNA: TGTGCCAGCAGTTACAGTTGGCAGGGGAATCAGCCCCAGCATTTT. Its translation: CASSYSWQGNQPQHF.

The chain couples TRBV18 to TRBJ2-7; 9 nucleotides agree with TRBD1. Germline-derived CDR1 and CDR2 are KGHSH and LQKENI. The V segment lost 3 bases and the J segment 2 bases; nucleotides outside the gene matches: 5. The CDR3 sequence is 15 residues long. CDR3 bases: TGTGCCAGCTCACCCGGGACAGGGATGACCTACGAGCAGTACTTC. Amino acid sequence: CASSPGTGMTYEQYF. Together with reference TRBV18 and TRBJ2-7, the CDR3 gives the full variable domain: NAGVMQNPRHLVRRRGQEARLRCSPMKGHSHVYWYRQLPEEGLKFMVYLQKENIIDESGMPKERFSAEFPKEGPSILRIQQVVRGDSAAYFCASSPGTGMTYEQYFGPGTRLTVT.

The V gene is TRBV2, the J gene TRBJ1-4, with 8 bases lining up with TRBD1. J gave up 5 bases and V 3 bases, and 5 bases lay outside the gene matches. This CDR3 is built from 15 residues. The germline V gene has CDR1 SNHLY and CDR2 FYNNEI. The CDR3 nucleotides read TGTGCCAGCAGTGATGGACAGGGACTGAATGAAAAACTGTTTTTT. It encodes CASSDGQGLNEKLFF.

The chain has TRBV19 and TRBJ1-2, with 7 bases fitting TRBD1. Germline V gene data show CDR1 as LNHDA and CDR2 as SQIVND (reference sequence). CDR3 length: 13 residues. V shed 6 bases, J shed 4 bases, and the junction held 5 bases outside the gene matches. The DNA for the CDR3 is TGTGCCAGTAGCCCGGGACAGTTCTATGGCTACACCTTC. It yields the protein CASSPGQFYGYTF.

This rearrangement joins TRBV6-4 to TRBJ2-3; 10 nucleotides agree with TRBD2. The ends lost 3 bases at V and 5 bases at J; junction bases unmatched: 5. Germline V CDR1 and CDR2: MRHNA, SNTAGT. The CDR3 contains 15 residues. The CDR3 DNA reads TGTGCCAGCAGTGAGGCCAGCGGGGGGGGAGATACGCAGTATTTT. It codes for CASSEASGGGDTQYF.

The chain has TRBV7-3 and TRBJ2-7, with TRBD2 matching over 7 bases. This CDR3 has 13 amino acids. CDR1 is SGHTA, CDR2 FQGTGA, per germline. With 2 bases clipped from V and 6 bases from J, the junction kept 4 bases outside the gene matches. In nucleotides, the CDR3 is TGTGCCAGCAGCTTAGCGGGAGCTTCCGAGCAGTACTTC. It is translated as CASSLAGASEQYF. Looking up the rest from reference TRBV7-3 and TRBJ2-7 gives the full variable domain: GAGVSQTPSNKVTEKGKYVELRCDPISGHTALYWYRQSLGQGPEFLIYFQGTGAADDSGLPNDRFFAVRPEGSVSTLKIQRTERGDSAVYLCASSLAGASEQYFGPGTRLTVT.

The CDR3 DNA sequence: TGTGCCAGCAGTGAATTATCCGTTAATGAGCAGTTCTTC. Residues: CASSELSVNEQFF. The chain combines TRBV6-1 with TRBJ2-1; D is unresolved. This CDR3 is built from 13 residues. From germline, CDR1 is MNHNS and CDR2 SASEGT. V shed 2 bases and J shed 7 bases, with 9 bases lying between them.

This clone was observed a single time. V usage is TRBV2 and J usage is TRBJ2-7; 7 nucleotides align to TRBD1. Germline assignment: CDR1 SNHLY and CDR2 FYNNEI. V was pared by 4 bases and J by 0 bases, with 6 bases of the junction left unmatched. CDR3 length equals 15 residues. CDR3 DNA: TGTGCCAGCAGTGCTCGACAGGGTAGCTCCTACGAGCAGTACTTC. Amino acids: CASSARQGSSYEQYF. Variable domain in full (rest from reference TRBV2 and TRBJ2-7): EPEVTQTPSHQVTQMGQEVILRCVPISNHLYFYWYRQILGQKVEFLVSFYNNEISEKSEIFDDQFSVERPDGSNFTLKIRSTKLEDSAMYFCASSARQGSSYEQYFGPGTRLTVT.

This clone was counted only a few times. The chain employs TRBV18 and TRBJ1-1, with 10 nucleotides matching TRBD1. The CDR3 is made up of 14 amino acids. CDR1 and CDR2 from the germline V gene are KGHSH and LQKENI. V shed 0 bases, J shed 9 bases, and the junction held 4 bases outside the gene matches. CDR3 protein: CASSPPRQGAQAFF. The CDR3 DNA sequence: TGTGCCAGCTCACCACCGAGACAGGGGGCCCAAGCTTTCTTT.

V usage is TRBV28 and J usage is TRBJ1-3; the D gene is possibly TRBD1 (6 bases). Trimming took off 3 bases at V and 4 bases at J, with 13 bases between the two ends. The CDR3 spans 15 residues. Germline V CDR1 and CDR2: MDHEN, SYDVKM. The CDR3 here is CASSFPGTSGNTIYF. The CDR3 DNA follows: TGTGCCAGCAGTTTTCCCGGGACATCCGGAAACACCATATATTTT.

Of note for this clone: A read error may account for a junction end that differs from germline. This chain links TRBV11-2 with TRBJ2-3; 9 positions agree with TRBD1. Germline V lookup: CDR1 SGHAT, CDR2 FQNNGV. The CDR3 has 14 residues. The CDR3 here is CASRLGTGKDTQYF. CDR3 bases: TGTGCCAGCAGATTAGGGACAGGGAAAGATACGCAGTATTTT.